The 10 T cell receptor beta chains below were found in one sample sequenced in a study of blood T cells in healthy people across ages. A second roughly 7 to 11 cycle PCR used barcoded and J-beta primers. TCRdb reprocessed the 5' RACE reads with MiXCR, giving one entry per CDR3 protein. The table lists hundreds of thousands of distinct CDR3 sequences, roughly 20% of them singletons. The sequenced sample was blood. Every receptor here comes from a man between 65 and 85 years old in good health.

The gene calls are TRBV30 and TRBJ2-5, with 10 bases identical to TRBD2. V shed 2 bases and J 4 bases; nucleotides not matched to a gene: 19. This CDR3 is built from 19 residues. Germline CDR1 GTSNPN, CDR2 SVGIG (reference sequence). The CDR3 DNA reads TGTGCCTGGAGTCGCATAGCGGGAGGTCACCTCGACCCTTCAGAGACCCAGTACTTC. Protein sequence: CAWSRIAGGHLDPSETQYF.

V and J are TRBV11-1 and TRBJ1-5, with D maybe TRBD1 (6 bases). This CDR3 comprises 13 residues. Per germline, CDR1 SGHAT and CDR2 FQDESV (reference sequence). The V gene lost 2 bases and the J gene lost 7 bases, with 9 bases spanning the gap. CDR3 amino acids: CASSLNREQPQHF. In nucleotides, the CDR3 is TGTGCCAGCAGCTTAAACAGGGAACAGCCCCAGCATTTT.

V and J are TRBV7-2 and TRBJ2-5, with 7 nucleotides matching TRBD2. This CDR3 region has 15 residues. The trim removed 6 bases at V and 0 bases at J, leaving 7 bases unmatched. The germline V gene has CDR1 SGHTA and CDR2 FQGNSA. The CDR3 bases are TGTGCCAGCAGATTTAGCGGGTTAGACCAAGAGACCCAGTACTTC. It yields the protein CASRFSGLDQETQYF.

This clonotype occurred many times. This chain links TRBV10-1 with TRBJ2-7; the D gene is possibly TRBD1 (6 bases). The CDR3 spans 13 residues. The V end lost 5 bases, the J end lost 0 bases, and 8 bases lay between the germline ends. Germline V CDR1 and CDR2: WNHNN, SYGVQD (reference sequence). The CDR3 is CASSRDISYEQYF. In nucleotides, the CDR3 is TGCGCCAGCAGTAGGGACATCTCCTACGAGCAGTACTTC.

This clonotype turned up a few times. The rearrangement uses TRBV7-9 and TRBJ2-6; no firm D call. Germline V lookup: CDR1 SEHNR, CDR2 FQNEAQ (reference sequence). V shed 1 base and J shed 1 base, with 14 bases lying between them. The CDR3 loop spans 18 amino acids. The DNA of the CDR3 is TGTGCCAGCAGCTTAGGGGTTACTGCTTTTTCTGGGGCCAACGTCCTGACTTTC. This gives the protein CASSLGVTAFSGANVLTF.

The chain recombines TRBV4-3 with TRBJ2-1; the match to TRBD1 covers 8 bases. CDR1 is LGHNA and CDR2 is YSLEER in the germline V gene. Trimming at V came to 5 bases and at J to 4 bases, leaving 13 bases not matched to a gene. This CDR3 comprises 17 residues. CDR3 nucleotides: TGCGCCAGCAGCGCCCACCCCGGGACAGGTCCTTACAATGAGCAGTTCTTC. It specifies CASSAHPGTGPYNEQFF.

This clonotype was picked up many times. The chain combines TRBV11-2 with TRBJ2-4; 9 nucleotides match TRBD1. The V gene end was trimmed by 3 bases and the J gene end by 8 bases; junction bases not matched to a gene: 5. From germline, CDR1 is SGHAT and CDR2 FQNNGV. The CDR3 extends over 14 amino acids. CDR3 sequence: CASSFGQGWDIQYF. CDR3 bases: TGTGCCAGCAGCTTTGGACAGGGGTGGGACATTCAGTACTTC.

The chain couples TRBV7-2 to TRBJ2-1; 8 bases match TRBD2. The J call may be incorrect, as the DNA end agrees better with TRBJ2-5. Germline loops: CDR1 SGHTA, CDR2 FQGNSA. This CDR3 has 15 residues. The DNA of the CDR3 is TGTGCCAGCAGCCGAGCTACATCGGGAGGGGAGACCCAGTACTTC. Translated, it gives CASSRATSGGETQYF.

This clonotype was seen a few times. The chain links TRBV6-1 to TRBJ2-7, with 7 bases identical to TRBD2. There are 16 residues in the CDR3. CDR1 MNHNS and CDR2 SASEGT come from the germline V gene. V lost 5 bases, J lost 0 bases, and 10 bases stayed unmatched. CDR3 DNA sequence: TGTGCCAGCAGTACCCTAGCGGTTCGGGTCTCCTACGAGCAGTACGTC. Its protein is CASSTLAVRVSYEQYV.

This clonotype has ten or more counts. CDR3 DNA: TGCGCCAGCAGCCAAGAACGAGCCGACACAGATACGCAGTATTTT. Protein: CASSQERADTDTQYF. The V and J genes are TRBV4-3 and TRBJ2-3, with no clear D. Germline lookup yields CDR1 LGHNA and CDR2 YSLEER. Deletions cut 0 bases from V and 2 bases from J, with 9 bases between. There are 15 residues in the CDR3.